This T cell receptor beta chain comes out of a study of beta chain features in type 1 diabetes. In the study overall: In all, some 100 million sorted cells from all samples were analyzed. Notes on the study in general: Since sequencing was performed on cDNA, cells with high TCR expression could be over-represented. TCRB CDR3 length was moderately but significantly reduced in all four CD4+ subsets of Type 1 diabetes patients.

This CDR3 has 15 amino acids. Germline lookup yields CDR1 LNHDA and CDR2 SQIVND (reference sequence). The ends lost 5 bases at V and 7 bases at J; junction bases unmatched: 9. Post-sort purity exceeded 98% for all sorted populations. The sample holds a few counts of this clone. Antigen unknown. cDNA synthesis used the whole RNA isolate, giving expressed TCRB sequences. Data came from immunoSEQ multiplex PCR; TCRdb stores just in-frame clones and leaves some out. This table holds 250,000 to 350,000 clones, over 11% found once. The sample consisted of naive CD4+ T cells from blood. This clonotype was sampled from a young man with type 1 diabetes. The chain combines TRBV19 with TRBJ2-7; 12 positions agree with TRBD2. Here the CDR3 reads CASSPRLAGAWEQYF. The CDR3 DNA is TGTGCCAGTAGTCCCCGACTAGCGGGAGCGTGGGAGCAGTACTTC.